The next 28 T cell receptor beta chains were all read from a single sample in a study of T cell responses to AZD1222 COVID-19 vaccine. The protocol was immunoSEQ multiplex PCR, while the TCRdb copy is restricted to in-frame clones and leaves out a portion. The sample has more than 95,000 clones, approximately 88% seen once. The sample was peripheral blood, taken on day 0 of AZD1222 vaccination. These receptors originate from an adult in good health.

The chain links TRBV7-7 to TRBJ2-5; D is unresolved. CDR1 and CDR2 from the germline V gene are SSHAT and FNYEAQ (reference sequence). The CDR3 spans 15 residues. V lost 4 bases to trimming and J lost 2 bases, with 14 bases between them. CDR3 amino acids: CASSSSDGLQETQYF. Written as DNA, the CDR3 is TGTGCCAGCAGCTCGTCGGACGGCCTACAAGAGACCCAGTACTTC.

J is TRBJ1-1 and V is TRBV7-6; the match to TRBD1 covers 8 bases. Trimming cost V 3 bases and J 0 bases; bases outside gene matches: 6. CDR1 is SGHVS, CDR2 FNYEAQ, per germline. CDR3 length: 16 residues. CDR3 DNA sequence: TGTGCCAGCAGCTTTTCAGGGGGCTTGATGAACACTGAAGCTTTCTTT. This translates into CASSFSGGLMNTEAFF. The entire variable domain, with the rest obtained from reference TRBV7-6 and TRBJ1-1, is as follows: GAGVSQSPRYKVTKRGQDVALRCDPISGHVSLYWYRQALGQGPEFLTYFNYEAQQDKSGLPNDRFSAERPEGSISTLTIQRTEQRDSAMYRCASSFSGGLMNTEAFFGQGTRLTVV.

The chain is built from TRBV4-3 and TRBJ2-3, with 12 bases aligning to TRBD2. CDR3 length: 18 residues. Germline V lookup: CDR1 LGHNA, CDR2 YSLEER. The J segment lost 0 bases and the V segment lost 3 bases, leaving 7 bases of the junction unmatched. CDR3 nucleotides: TGCGCCAGCAGCCAGCGTGGACTAGCGGGGCCTAGCACAGATACGCAGTATTTT. This encodes CASSQRGLAGPSTDTQYF.

CDR3 sequence (DNA): TGTGCCAGCTCACTACCGATGAACACTGAAGCTTTCTTT. This sequence encodes CASSLPMNTEAFF. The rearrangement links TRBV18 to TRBJ1-1; no definite D call. From germline, CDR1 is KGHSH and CDR2 LQKENI. This CDR3 is built from 13 residues. The germline V and J ends were trimmed by 4 bases and 0 bases, with 6 bases remaining between them.

The chain has TRBV6-5 and TRBJ1-2; D unresolved. V gave up 3 bases and J gave up 3 bases, with 8 bases separating them. Germline loops: CDR1 MNHEY, CDR2 SVGAGI. The CDR3 has 13 residues. The CDR3, as DNA: TGTGCCAGCAGTTATGGACTGGACTATGGCTACACCTTC. Translated: CASSYGLDYGYTF.

The sample holds one count of this clone. The V and J genes are TRBV6-5 and TRBJ1-1; maybe TRBD1 (5 bases). CDR3 size: 16 residues. Germline V gene data show CDR1 as MNHEY and CDR2 as SVGAGI. V lost 2 bases to trimming and J lost 7 bases, with 20 bases between them. The CDR3 DNA reads TGTGCCAGCAGTTACCGGGGATGGGGCGGGGGAGATGAAGCTTTCTTT. This sequence encodes CASSYRGWGGGDEAFF.

The CDR3 loop is CASPLAGWWNEQFF. The DNA of the CDR3 is TGTGCCAGCCCCTTAGCGGGATGGTGGAATGAGCAGTTCTTC. This sequence joins TRBV7-9 and TRBJ2-1; 8 bases line up with TRBD2. The ends lost 8 bases at V and 7 bases at J; junction bases unmatched: 10. Germline-derived CDR1 and CDR2 are SEHNR and FQNEAQ (reference sequence). The CDR3 contains 14 residues.

The V gene is TRBV2, the J gene TRBJ1-4; D perhaps matches TRBD1 (6 bases). Germline CDR1 is SNHLY and CDR2 is FYNNEI. V was pared by 10 bases and J by 8 bases, with 17 bases between. CDR3 length equals 13 residues. The CDR3 protein is CATHGGAREKLFF. The CDR3 DNA reads as TGTGCCACCCACGGGGGGGCAAGGGAAAAACTGTTTTTT.

V and J are TRBV6-5 and TRBJ2-4, with D perhaps matching TRBD2 (6 bases). Trimming took off 11 bases at V and 0 bases at J, with 17 bases between the two ends. The CDR3 contains 15 residues. Germline CDR1 and CDR2: MNHEY and SVGAGI. The CDR3, as DNA: TGTGCCCCTCGGGAGAGAATCATAGCCAAAAACATTCAGTACTTC. Translated: CAPRERIIAKNIQYF.

V usage is TRBV27 and J usage is TRBJ2-7; D is undetermined. The CDR3 totals 13 residues. Germline V gene lookup returns CDR1 MNHEY and CDR2 SMNVEV (reference sequence). V lost 0 bases and J lost 3, with 6 bases in between. In nucleotides, the CDR3 is TGTGCCAGCAGTTTATCGTTGAGCTACGAGCAGTACTTC. This translates into CASSLSLSYEQYF.

The chain has TRBV7-9 and TRBJ1-2; 10 bases are shared with TRBD1. Unmatched junction bases numbered 4, after V lost 3 bases and J lost 6 bases. The CDR3 covers 14 residues. CDR1 and CDR2 from the germline V gene are SEHNR and FQNEAQ (reference sequence). CDR3 sequence reads: CASSLGTGDHGYTF. CDR3 nucleotide sequence: TGTGCCAGCAGCTTGGGGACAGGGGACCATGGCTACACCTTC.

This rearrangement joins TRBV9 to TRBJ2-3; 7 bases fit TRBD1. Germline lookup yields CDR1 SGDLS and CDR2 YYNGEE. The CDR3 length is 13 residues. DNA of the CDR3: TGTGCAATCAGGGGGTCTAGCACAGATACGCAGTATTTT. Translated, it gives CAIRGSSTDTQYF.

The chain combines TRBV6-5 with TRBJ1-2, with 8 bases matching TRBD1. The germline gives CDR1 MNHEY, CDR2 SVGAGI. V lost 7 bases and J lost 6; bases outside the gene matches: 7. The CDR3 extends over 13 amino acids. In DNA form, the CDR3 reads TGTGCCAGCAAACGGACAGGGAGCGATGGCTACACCTTC. Amino acids: CASKRTGSDGYTF.

V gene TRBV18 combines with J gene TRBJ2-7, with unresolved D. The germline V gene has CDR1 KGHSH and CDR2 LQKENI. The V end was cut by 6 bases, the J end by 0 bases, with 9 bases between. This CDR3 is built from 13 residues. The CDR3 reads CASSRPSSYEQYF. CDR3 DNA: TGTGCCAGCTCGCGGCCGAGCTCCTACGAGCAGTACTTC.

The chain couples TRBV7-2 to TRBJ1-1; possible D gene TRBD1, 5 bases. From germline, CDR1 is SGHTA and CDR2 FQGNSA. V lost 5 bases and J lost 5, with 15 bases in between. The CDR3 length is 14 residues. The CDR3 sequence: CASSLRAGRTEAFF. The CDR3 DNA is TGTGCCAGCAGCCTTAGAGCAGGGAGGACTGAAGCTTTCTTT. The full variable domain, rest sourced from reference TRBV7-2 and TRBJ1-1, is GAGVSQSPSNKVTEKGKDVELRCDPISGHTALYWYRQSLGQGLEFLIYFQGNSAPDKSGLPSDRFSAERTGGSVSTLTIQRTQQEDSAVYLCASSLRAGRTEAFFGQGTRLTVV.

This sequence joins TRBV5-1 and TRBJ2-7; D possibly corresponds to TRBD1 (6 bases). Trimming pared 4 bases from V and 5 bases from J, leaving 13 bases between. The germline CDR1 and CDR2 sequences are SGHRS and YFSETQ. The CDR3 has 13 residues. In DNA form, the CDR3 reads TGCGCCAGCAGCGGGGGCCGCCTGGACGAGCAGTACTTC. Translation: CASSGGRLDEQYF.

CDR3 in DNA: TGTGCCAGCAGCCAAGAAAGCGGGAGCTACAATGAGCAGTTCTTC. Protein product: CASSQESGSYNEQFF. This chain connects TRBV4-2 to TRBJ2-1, with 8 bases aligning to TRBD2. There are 15 residues in the CDR3. From germline, CDR1 is LGHNA and CDR2 YNFKEQ. V was clipped by 0 bases and J by 3 bases; unmatched bases: 1.

This chain links TRBV27 with TRBJ2-1; D unclear. The CDR3 covers 13 residues. Per germline, CDR1 MNHEY and CDR2 SMNVEV (reference sequence). V was pared by 5 bases and J by 10 bases, with 15 bases between. CDR3 nucleotide sequence: TGTGCCAGCAGTCAACGGGCTCGTTTGGAGCAGTTCTTC. This sequence encodes CASSQRARLEQFF.

V is TRBV14 and J is TRBJ1-1, with TRBD1 matching over 7 bases. Germline assignment: CDR1 SGHDN and CDR2 FVKESK. The CDR3 totals 14 residues. The V gene end was trimmed by 6 bases and the J gene end by 7 bases; junction bases not matched to a gene: 11. In nucleotides, the CDR3 is TGTGCCAGCAGACGACAGGGCTCGGGTAGTGAAGCTTTCTTT. Its translation: CASRRQGSGSEAFF.

The rearrangement joins TRBV5-6 to TRBJ1-1, with D maybe TRBD1 (5 bases). Germline CDR1 is SGHDT and CDR2 is YYEEEE. V was shortened by 0 bases and J by 11 bases, with 14 bases between the two germline ends. The CDR3 spans 13 residues. For the CDR3, the DNA is TGTGCCAGCAGCTTGGCCCAGGGCCGTGGGGCTTTCTTT. Protein sequence: CASSLAQGRGAFF. The full variable domain, its missing parts supplied by reference TRBV5-6 and TRBJ1-1, is DAGVTQSPTHLIKTRGQQVTLRCSPKSGHDTVSWYQQALGQGPQFIFQYYEEEERQRGNFPDRFSGHQFPNYSSELNVNALLLGDSALYLCASSLAQGRGAFFGQGTRLTVV.

CDR3 region: CASMGPTTGNTIYF. DNA for the CDR3: TGTGCCAGCATGGGACCGACGACTGGAAACACCATATATTTT. This chain uses TRBV2 with TRBJ1-3; tentative D call: TRBD1 (5 bases). Germline CDR1 reads SNHLY; CDR2 reads FYNNEI. CDR3 length equals 14 residues. V lost 7 bases and J 2 bases, leaving 12 bases between the germline ends.

The chain couples TRBV7-2 to TRBJ2-7; TRBD1 matches at 7 bases. Per germline, CDR1 SGHTA and CDR2 FQGNSA. Unmatched junction bases numbered 10, after V lost 5 bases and J lost 3 bases. This CDR3 is built from 15 residues. This CDR3 reads CASSPRAGGSYEQYF. DNA of the CDR3: TGTGCCAGCAGCCCGAGGGCAGGGGGAAGCTACGAGCAGTACTTC. The full variable domain, in which reference TRBV7-2 and TRBJ2-7 provide the parts outside the CDR3, is GAGVSQSPSNKVTEKGKDVELRCDPISGHTALYWYRQSLGQGLEFLIYFQGNSAPDKSGLPSDRFSAERTGGSVSTLTIQRTQQEDSAVYLCASSPRAGGSYEQYFGPGTRLTVT.

The chain links TRBV21-1 to TRBJ1-2. TRBV21-1 is a pseudogene segment. CDR3 length: 11 amino acids. The CDR3 nucleotides read TGTGCCCCTGGAGGGCGCCATGGCTACACCTTC. This gives the protein CAPGGRHGYTF.

The chain joins TRBV6-5 to TRBJ2-7, with 9 bases fitting TRBD2. The germline V gene has CDR1 MNHEY and CDR2 SVGAGI. Trimming at V came to 0 bases and at J to 4 bases, leaving 4 bases not matched to a gene. The CDR3 consists of 15 residues. The chain's CDR3 is CASSYSLAGSYEQYF. The CDR3 DNA reads TGTGCCAGCAGTTACTCTCTAGCGGGATCGTACGAGCAGTACTTC.

V and J are TRBV5-4 and TRBJ1-2; D perhaps matches TRBD1 (5 bases). This CDR3 has 13 amino acids. CDR1 and CDR2 (germline): SGHNT, YYREEE (reference sequence). Trimming cost V 0 bases and J 6 bases, with 9 bases left between them. The CDR3 reads CASSLETEDGYTF. In DNA, the CDR3 is TGTGCCAGCAGCTTGGAGACAGAGGATGGCTACACCTTC.

The J gene is TRBJ1-4, the V gene TRBV14; D ambiguous. Germline CDR1 SGHDN, CDR2 FVKESK. CDR3 length: 12 amino acids. V gave up 3 bases and J gave up 8 bases, with 7 bases separating them. The CDR3 sequence: CASSQDREKLFF. CDR3 nucleotides: TGTGCCAGCAGCCAGGACCGGGAAAAACTGTTTTTT.

J is TRBJ1-2 and V is TRBV12-3 or TRBV12-4, with D hard to call. This CDR3 region has 11 residues. The V and J ends lost 3 bases and 9 bases respectively, with 8 bases between them. The DNA of the CDR3 is TGTGCCAGCAGTTTTCGGGTCCGCTACACCTTC. Translated: CASSFRVRYTF.

This rearrangement joins TRBV24-1 to TRBJ2-2; 8 nucleotides agree with TRBD1. CDR1 is KGHDR and CDR2 is SFDVKD in the germline V gene. V was pared by 3 bases and J by 4 bases, with 6 bases of the junction left unmatched. The CDR3 spans 16 residues. The CDR3 DNA is TGTGCCACCAGTGATCCCCGGACAGGGCCCACCGGGGAGCTGTTTTTT. Protein product: CATSDPRTGPTGELFF.